Presented here are 17 T cell receptor beta chains from one specimen sequenced in a study of beta chain features in type 1 diabetes. The entirety of the isolated RNA underwent reverse transcription, so expressed TCRB transcripts were sequenced. Libraries were prepared by immunoSEQ multiplex PCR; TCRdb keeps only in-frame clonotypes and omits some of them. The sample has about 350,000 clones; 15% to 20% are singletons. The sequenced material came from naive CD4+ T cells from blood. Receptors were obtained from a young woman in good health.

Written as DNA, the CDR3 is TGCGCCAGCAGCCGACTAGCGGGAGTCCGAAATGAGCAGTTCTTC. This sequence encodes CASSRLAGVRNEQFF. The chain is built from TRBV4-1 and TRBJ2-1, with 12 bases lining up with TRBD2. With V trimmed by 4 bases and J by 7 bases, 5 bases remained unmatched. Germline assignment: CDR1 MGHRA and CDR2 YSYEKL. The CDR3 totals 15 residues.

This clone was seen a single time. This chain uses TRBV7-8 with TRBJ2-7; 7 nucleotides align to TRBD1. V lost 2 bases, J lost 1 base, and 2 bases stayed unmatched. CDR1 and CDR2 from the germline V gene are SGHVS and FQNEAQ. The CDR3 loop spans 14 amino acids. The CDR3 region is CASSLRTGSYEQYF. The CDR3 bases are TGTGCCAGCAGCTTAAGGACAGGATCCTACGAGCAGTACTTC.

The chain carries TRBV5-1 and TRBJ2-3; maybe TRBD2 (5 bases). The CDR3 has 16 amino acids. V lost 2 bases, J lost 2 bases, and 15 bases lay in between. The V gene's germline CDR1 is SGHRS and CDR2 YFSETQ. DNA of the CDR3: TGCGCCAGCAGCTTTTCGAGGAGGACGGACACAGATACGCAGTATTTT. Encoded protein: CASSFSRRTDTDTQYF.

This clone was detected only a few times. The same CDR3 is also encoded by other DNA sequences in this sample. The V gene is TRBV30, the J gene TRBJ1-2, with 7 bases matching TRBD1. The V gene's germline CDR1 is GTSNPN and CDR2 SVGIG (reference sequence). The CDR3 loop spans 13 amino acids. Unmatched junction bases numbered 0, after V lost 0 bases and J lost 2 bases. This chain's CDR3 is CAWSVGQNYGYTF. CDR3 coding DNA: TGTGCCTGGAGTGTGGGACAGAACTATGGCTACACCTTC.

This clone was seen a handful of times. The chain has TRBV5-4 and TRBJ2-1, with 11 bases matching TRBD2. The CDR3 loop spans 15 amino acids. With V trimmed by 4 bases and J by 0 bases, 0 bases remained unmatched. Germline CDR1 SGHNT, CDR2 YYREEE (reference sequence). The CDR3 is CASSTSGSSYNEQFF. The CDR3 DNA reads TGTGCCAGCAGCACTAGCGGGAGCTCCTACAATGAGCAGTTCTTC.

Concerning this clone: The junction does not match germline at one end; this may be a read error. The V call is TRBV2, the J call TRBJ1-1; 7 bases line up with TRBD1. This CDR3 spans 14 amino acids. Germline V gene sequence: CDR1 SNHLY, CDR2 FYNNEI. The CDR3 is CASNEQGPNTEAFF. The CDR3 bases are TGTGCCAGCAATGAACAGGGGCCGAACACTGAAGCTTTCTTT. Looking up the rest from reference TRBV2 and TRBJ1-1 gives the full variable domain: EPEVTQTPSHQVTQMGQEVILRCVPISNHLYFYWYRQILGQKVEFLVSFYNNEISEKSEIFDDQFSVERPDGSNFTLKIRSTKLEDSAMYFCASNEQGPNTEAFFGQGTRLTVV.

To note about this clone: The sample holds other DNA sequences that translate to the same CDR3. The chain combines TRBV5-1 with TRBJ2-7, with D perhaps TRBD2 (5 bases). V lost 0 bases, J lost 5 bases, and 6 bases lay in between. Per germline, CDR1 SGHRS and CDR2 YFSETQ. The length of the CDR3 is 12 residues. The CDR3 reads CASSLVGDEQYF. Written as DNA, the CDR3 is TGCGCCAGCAGCTTGGTCGGGGACGAGCAGTACTTC.

The chain recombines TRBV7-9 with TRBJ2-7; perhaps TRBD2 as D (6 bases). V shed 2 bases and J shed 2 bases, with 7 bases lying between them. The germline gives CDR1 SEHNR, CDR2 FQNEAQ (reference sequence). The CDR3 covers 13 residues. CDR3 in DNA: TGTGCCAGCAGCTTACGGGAGCCCTACGAGCAGTACTTC. It yields the protein CASSLREPYEQYF.

The chain carries TRBV2 and TRBJ2-2; 7 bases are shared with TRBD2. The length of the CDR3 is 14 residues. V lost 8 bases, J lost 0 bases, and 3 bases stayed unmatched. CDR1 is SNHLY, CDR2 FYNNEI, per germline. Here the CDR3 DNA reads TGTGCCAGCTTGACTAGCCCGAACACCGGGGAGCTGTTTTTT. This sequence encodes CASLTSPNTGELFF. Together with reference TRBV2 and TRBJ2-2, the CDR3 gives the full variable domain: EPEVTQTPSHQVTQMGQEVILRCVPISNHLYFYWYRQILGQKVEFLVSFYNNEISEKSEIFDDQFSVERPDGSNFTLKIRSTKLEDSAMYFCASLTSPNTGELFFGEGSRLTVL.

This clone came up a few times. The chain employs TRBV29-1 and TRBJ2-7; 10 bases are shared with TRBD2. The germline gives CDR1 SQVTM, CDR2 ANQGSEA. V shed 4 bases and J 6 bases; nucleotides not matched to a gene: 6. This CDR3 spans 13 amino acids. CDR3: CSVGRLAGAEQYF. CDR3 nucleotide sequence: TGCAGCGTTGGCAGGCTAGCGGGAGCCGAGCAGTACTTC.

The chain is built from TRBV12-5 and TRBJ2-7, with a weak D call TRBD2 (6 bases). The CDR3 runs 12 residues. The germline gives CDR1 LGHNT, CDR2 FRNRAP. V lost 8 bases, J lost 2 bases, and 10 bases lay in between. The CDR3 loop is CASRGVTYEQYF. DNA of the CDR3: TGTGCTAGTCGCGGGGTAACCTACGAGCAGTACTTC.

This clone came up a few times. A read error may account for a junction end that differs from germline. The CDR3 nucleotides read TGTGCTAGCAGCTTAGGGACTAGCGGGAGTAACGAGCAGTTCTTC. This gives the protein CASSLGTSGSNEQFF. The chain is built from TRBV7-7 and TRBJ2-1, with 14 positions matching TRBD2. CDR1 is SSHAT and CDR2 is FNYEAQ in the germline V gene (reference sequence). The CDR3 length is 15 residues.

The chain combines TRBV11-2 with TRBJ2-5; the D is unclear. CDR3 size: 13 residues. Germline V gene sequence: CDR1 SGHAT, CDR2 FQNNGV. Trimming cost V 1 base and J 6 bases, with 9 bases left between them. CDR3 amino acids: CASSLGSEQTQYF. The CDR3 region has the DNA TGTGCCAGCAGCTTAGGGTCAGAACAGACCCAGTACTTC.

The chain is built from TRBV6-8 and TRBJ2-1; perhaps TRBD2 as D (6 bases). CDR1 is MNHGY, CDR2 SAAAGT, per germline. The CDR3 extends over 16 amino acids. V dropped 6 bases and J dropped 1 base, with 16 bases sitting between them. CDR3 sequence: CASSPPGGPSYNEQFF. As DNA, the CDR3 is TGTGCCAGCAGCCCGCCCGGGGGACCATCCTACAATGAGCAGTTCTTC.

This clone was detected only a few times. CDR3 nucleotides: TGTGCCAGCAGCTTACAGGGGGCCCTCGGGGAAGCTTTCTTT. Translated, it gives CASSLQGALGEAFF. The chain employs TRBV7-9 and TRBJ1-1; 8 bases fit TRBD1. There are 14 residues in the CDR3. Germline-derived CDR1 and CDR2 are SEHNR and FQNEAQ (reference sequence). The J segment lost 8 bases and the V segment lost 2 bases, leaving 7 bases of the junction unmatched.

The rearrangement links TRBV7-9 to TRBJ1-4, with D unresolved. Trimming pared 5 bases from V and 8 bases from J, leaving 15 bases between. Germline CDR1 is SEHNR and CDR2 is FQNEAQ (reference sequence). The CDR3 spans 14 residues. This chain's CDR3 is CASSRVPQEEKLFF. The CDR3 DNA sequence: TGTGCCAGCAGCCGTGTACCCCAAGAGGAAAAACTGTTTTTT.

The gene calls are TRBV27 and TRBJ1-2, with 10 nucleotides matching TRBD1. This CDR3 comprises 15 residues. Trimming at V came to 5 bases and at J to 8 bases, leaving 11 bases not matched to a gene. The V gene's germline CDR1 is MNHEY and CDR2 SMNVEV (reference sequence). In nucleotides, the CDR3 is TGTGCCAGCAGTCCACGGACAGGGGGGGTGCGGGGCTACACCTTC. Amino acids: CASSPRTGGVRGYTF.